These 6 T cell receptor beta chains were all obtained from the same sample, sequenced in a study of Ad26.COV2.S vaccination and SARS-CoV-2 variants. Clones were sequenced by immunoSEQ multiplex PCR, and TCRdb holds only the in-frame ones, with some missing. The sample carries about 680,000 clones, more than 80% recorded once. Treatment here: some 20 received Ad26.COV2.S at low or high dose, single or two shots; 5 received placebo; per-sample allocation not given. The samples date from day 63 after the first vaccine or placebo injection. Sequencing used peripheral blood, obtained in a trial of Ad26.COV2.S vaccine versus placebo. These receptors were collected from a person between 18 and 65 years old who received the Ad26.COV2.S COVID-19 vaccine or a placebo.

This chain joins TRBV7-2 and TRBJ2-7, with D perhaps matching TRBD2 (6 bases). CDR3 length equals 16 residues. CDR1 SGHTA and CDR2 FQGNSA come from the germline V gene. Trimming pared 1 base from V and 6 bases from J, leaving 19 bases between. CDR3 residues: CASSLEGLGSRSEQYF. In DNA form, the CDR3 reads TGTGCCAGCAGCTTAGAGGGGCTCGGGAGTCGTAGCGAGCAGTACTTC.

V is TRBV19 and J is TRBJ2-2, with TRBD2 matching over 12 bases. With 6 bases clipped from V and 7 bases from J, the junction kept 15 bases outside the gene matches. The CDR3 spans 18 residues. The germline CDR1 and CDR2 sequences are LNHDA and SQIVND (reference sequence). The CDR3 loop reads CASSLDPLTSGGGGELFF. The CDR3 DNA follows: TGTGCCAGTAGCCTGGACCCGCTGACTAGCGGGGGTGGCGGGGAGCTGTTTTTT. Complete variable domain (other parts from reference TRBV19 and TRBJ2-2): DGGITQSPKYLFRKEGQNVTLSCEQNLNHDAMYWYRQDPGQGLRLIYYSQIVNDFQKGDIAEGYSVSREKKESFPLTVTSAQKNPTAFYLCASSLDPLTSGGGGELFFGEGSRLTVL.

CDR3 region: CASSLRALTGNSGNTIYF. The CDR3 nucleotides read TGTGCCAGCAGCTTACGGGCCCTAACAGGGAACTCTGGAAACACCATATATTTT. V is TRBV7-8 and J is TRBJ1-3; possible D gene TRBD1, 6 bases. The V and J ends lost 2 bases and 0 bases respectively, with 17 bases between them. From germline, CDR1 is SGHVS and CDR2 FQNEAQ. The CDR3 has 18 amino acids.

The CDR3 DNA is TGCAGTGGGGACAGTGGATACGAGCAGTACTTC. The encoded protein is CSGDSGYEQYF. V and J are TRBV20-1 and TRBJ2-7; 7 bases map to TRBD1. With V trimmed by 7 bases and J by 4 bases, 4 bases remained unmatched. CDR1 and CDR2 (germline): DFQATT, SNEGSKA (reference sequence). The CDR3 loop spans 11 amino acids.

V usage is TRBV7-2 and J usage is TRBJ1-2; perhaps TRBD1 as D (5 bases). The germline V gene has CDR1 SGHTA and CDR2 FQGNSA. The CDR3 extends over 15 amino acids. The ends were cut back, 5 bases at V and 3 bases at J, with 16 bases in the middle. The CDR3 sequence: CASSREGQGYYGYTF. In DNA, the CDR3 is TGTGCCAGCAGCCGCGAGGGGCAGGGCTACTATGGCTACACCTTC.

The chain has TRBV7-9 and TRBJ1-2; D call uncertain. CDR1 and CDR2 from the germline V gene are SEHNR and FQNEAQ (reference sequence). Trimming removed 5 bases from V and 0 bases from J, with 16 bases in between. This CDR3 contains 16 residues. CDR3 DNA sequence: TGTGCCAGCAGCCCCTCAGGCGCACCAACTAACTATGGCTACACCTTC. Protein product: CASSPSGAPTNYGYTF.